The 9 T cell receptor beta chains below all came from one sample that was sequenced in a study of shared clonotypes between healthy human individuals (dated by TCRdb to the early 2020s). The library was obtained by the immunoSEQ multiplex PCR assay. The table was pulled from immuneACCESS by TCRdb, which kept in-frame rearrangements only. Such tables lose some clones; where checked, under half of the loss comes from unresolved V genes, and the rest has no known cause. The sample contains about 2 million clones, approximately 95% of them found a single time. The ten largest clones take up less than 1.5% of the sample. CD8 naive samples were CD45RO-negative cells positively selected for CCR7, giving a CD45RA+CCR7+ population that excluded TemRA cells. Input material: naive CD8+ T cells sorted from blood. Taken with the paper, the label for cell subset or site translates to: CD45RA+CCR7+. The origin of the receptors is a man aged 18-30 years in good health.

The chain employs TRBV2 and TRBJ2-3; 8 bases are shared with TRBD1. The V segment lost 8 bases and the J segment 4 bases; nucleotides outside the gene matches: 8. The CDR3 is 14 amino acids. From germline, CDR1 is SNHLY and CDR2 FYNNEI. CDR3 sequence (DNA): TGTGCCAGCCGAAGGACAGGGAGTGCAGATACGCAGTATTTT. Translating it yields CASRRTGSADTQYF.

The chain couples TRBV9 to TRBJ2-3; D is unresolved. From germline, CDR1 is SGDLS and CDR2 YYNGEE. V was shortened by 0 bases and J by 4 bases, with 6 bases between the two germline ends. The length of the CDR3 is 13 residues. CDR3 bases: TGTGCCAGCAGCGTAGGAGATCCAGATACGCAGTATTTT. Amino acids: CASSVGDPDTQYF.

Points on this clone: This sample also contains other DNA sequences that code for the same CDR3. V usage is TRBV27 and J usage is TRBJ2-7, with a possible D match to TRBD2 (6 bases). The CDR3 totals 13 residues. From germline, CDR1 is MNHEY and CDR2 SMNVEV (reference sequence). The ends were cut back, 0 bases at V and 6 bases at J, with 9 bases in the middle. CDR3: CASSLSWGGEQYF. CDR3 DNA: TGTGCCAGCAGTTTATCGTGGGGAGGCGAGCAGTACTTC.

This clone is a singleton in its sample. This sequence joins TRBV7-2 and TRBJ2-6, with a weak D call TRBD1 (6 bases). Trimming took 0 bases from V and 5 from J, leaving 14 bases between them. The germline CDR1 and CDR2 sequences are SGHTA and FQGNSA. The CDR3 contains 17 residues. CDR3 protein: CASSLASQGKWANVLTF. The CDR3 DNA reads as TGTGCCAGCAGCTTAGCTTCCCAGGGGAAGTGGGCCAACGTCCTGACTTTC. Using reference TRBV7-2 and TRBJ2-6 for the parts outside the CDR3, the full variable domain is GAGVSQSPSNKVTEKGKDVELRCDPISGHTALYWYRQSLGQGLEFLIYFQGNSAPDKSGLPSDRFSAERTGGSVSTLTIQRTQQEDSAVYLCASSLASQGKWANVLTFGAGSRLTVL.

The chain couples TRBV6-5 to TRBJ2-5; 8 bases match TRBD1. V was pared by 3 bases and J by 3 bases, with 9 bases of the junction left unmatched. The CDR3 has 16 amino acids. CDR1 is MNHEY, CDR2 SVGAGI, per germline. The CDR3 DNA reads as TGTGCCAGCAGTTATTCGTCAGGGGGCCCCGAAGAGACCCAGTACTTC. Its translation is CASSYSSGGPEETQYF.

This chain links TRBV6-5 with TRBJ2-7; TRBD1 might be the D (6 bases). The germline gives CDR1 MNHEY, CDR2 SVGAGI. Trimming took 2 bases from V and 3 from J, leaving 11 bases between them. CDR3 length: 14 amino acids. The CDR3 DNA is TGTGCCAGCAGTTACGAGGTCAGGGGCTACGAGCAGTACTTC. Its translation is CASSYEVRGYEQYF.

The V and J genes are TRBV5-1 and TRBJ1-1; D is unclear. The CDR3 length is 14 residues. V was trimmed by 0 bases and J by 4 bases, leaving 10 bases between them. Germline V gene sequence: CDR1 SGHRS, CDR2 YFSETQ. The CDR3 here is CASSLESGITEAFF. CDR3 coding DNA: TGCGCCAGCAGCTTGGAGTCGGGGATCACTGAAGCTTTCTTT.

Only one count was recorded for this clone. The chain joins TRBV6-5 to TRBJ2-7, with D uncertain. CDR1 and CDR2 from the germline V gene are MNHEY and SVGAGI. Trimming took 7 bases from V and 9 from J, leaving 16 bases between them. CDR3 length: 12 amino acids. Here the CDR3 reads CASTGVGSGQYF. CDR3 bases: TGTGCCAGCACCGGCGTGGGCTCTGGGCAGTACTTC.

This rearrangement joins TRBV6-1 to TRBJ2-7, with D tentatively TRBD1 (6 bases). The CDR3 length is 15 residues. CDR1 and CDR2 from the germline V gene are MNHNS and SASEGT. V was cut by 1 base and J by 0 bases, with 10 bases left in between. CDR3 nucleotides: TGTGCCAGCAGTGAAGGGAGGACAGCCTCCTACGAGCAGTACTTC. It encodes CASSEGRTASYEQYF.